The clone carrying this TCR beta chain showed up just once. This CDR3 spans 14 amino acids. Germline V gene lookup returns CDR1 SGHTA and CDR2 FQGTGA. The J segment lost 4 bases and the V segment lost 5 bases, leaving 6 bases of the junction unmatched. CD4+ cells expanded for approximately 16 days were restimulated approximately 22 h with allogeneic-DPB1 HeLa cells. Stimulation used HeLa cells expressing transduced HLA-DPA1/DPB1, HLA-DM, invariant chain and CD80. This sample is drawn from a study of T cell repertoires and HLA-DP antigens. TCRdb's table, derived via immunoSEQ multiplex PCR, lists solely in-frame clones and lacks some. This table holds thousands of clones, 74% found once.

This receptor was obtained from a man between 45 and 60 years old in good health and CMV-seronegative. This sequence joins TRBV7-3 and TRBJ2-3; 7 bases agree with TRBD1. The source material was CD137- CD4+ T cells from cultured PBMCs. CDR3 residues: CASSQGQAPDTQYF. CDR3 DNA: TGTGCCAGCAGCCAAGGACAGGCCCCAGATACGCAGTATTTT.